This TCR beta chain was sequenced in a study of beta chain features in type 1 diabetes. Findings and caveats of the study: In comparison with healthy donors, patients had naive, central memory and Treg TCRB repertoires that appeared more similar.

Every bit of the isolated RNA underwent reverse transcription, so sequencing read expressed TCRB transcripts. The protocol was immunoSEQ multiplex PCR, while the TCRdb copy is restricted to in-frame clones and leaves out a portion. The table lists 300,000 to 450,000 clones, about 20% of them singletons. As to this clone: Its antigen is currently unknown.

The receptor's source is a young woman in good health. Specimen: naive CD4+ T cells from blood.

The CDR3 sequence: CASRSGGASTDTQYF. In DNA form, the CDR3 reads TGTGCCAGCAGGAGCGGGGGGGCCTCGACAGATACGCAGTATTTT. The chain links TRBV2 to TRBJ2-3; 10 bases are shared with TRBD2. With V trimmed by 6 bases and J by 3 bases, 6 bases remained unmatched. The CDR3 has 15 residues. Per the germline V gene, CDR1 is SNHLY and CDR2 is FYNNEI.